This T cell receptor beta chain is from a study of liver allograft versus peripheral blood T cells. Study at large: Repertoires of T cell receptors in transplanted livers were compared with recipients' peripheral blood repertoires.

MiXCR was run by TCRdb on the reads, yielding one entry per CDR3 protein. The data contain 9,200 or so distinct CDR3 sequences, 16% of them singletons. Points from the study as a whole: Reportedly, liver allograft T cell receptor repertoires differed from peripheral blood ones.

Germline CDR1 reads SQVTM; CDR2 reads ANQGSEA. This CDR3 region has 14 residues. Deletions cut 4 bases from V and 1 base from J, with 13 bases between. This clonotype ranks as medium-sized. Its cognate antigen is unknown. V gene TRBV29-1 combines with J gene TRBJ1-1; D perhaps matches TRBD1 (5 bases). This clonotype was obtained from a human patient who had a liver transplant. Some of these T cells may belong to the graft donor. CDR3 loop: CSVAPGSTNTEAFF. The CDR3 nucleotides read TGCAGCGTTGCCCCAGGGTCGACGAACACTGAAGCTTTCTTT. Using reference TRBV29-1 and TRBJ1-1 for the parts outside the CDR3, the full variable domain is SAVISQKPSRDICQRGTSLTIQCQVDSQVTMMFWYRQQPGQSLTLIATANQGSEATYESGFVIDKFPISRPNLTFSTLTVSNMSPEDSSIYLCSVAPGSTNTEAFFGQGTRLTVV.